The present entry profiles one T cell receptor (beta chain) with its context. In the source study's methods: By means of reference gene primer amplification, nucleated cell counts were estimated. Clones were read by immunoSEQ multiplex PCR, and TCRdb kept only the in-frame ones, dropping some. V, J and clone size reflect that table, while D and trimming were determined from the DNA. The sample lists roughly 100,000 clones, about 85% occurring once. This sample was taken from a study of blood T cell repertoires in COVID-19. The CDR3 totals 16 residues. Germline V gene data show CDR1 as SGDLS and CDR2 as YYNGEE. V lost 3 bases to trimming and J lost 2 bases, with 15 bases between them.

The rearrangement links TRBV9 to TRBJ2-1; maybe TRBD2 (6 bases). Sequencing input: peripheral blood. This receptor was taken from a man aged 50-59 years with acute or convalescent COVID-19. The CDR3 DNA sequence: TGTGCCAGCAGCGCCGTTCCTAGCGACCCCTACAATGAGCAGTTCTTC. It is translated as CASSAVPSDPYNEQFF.